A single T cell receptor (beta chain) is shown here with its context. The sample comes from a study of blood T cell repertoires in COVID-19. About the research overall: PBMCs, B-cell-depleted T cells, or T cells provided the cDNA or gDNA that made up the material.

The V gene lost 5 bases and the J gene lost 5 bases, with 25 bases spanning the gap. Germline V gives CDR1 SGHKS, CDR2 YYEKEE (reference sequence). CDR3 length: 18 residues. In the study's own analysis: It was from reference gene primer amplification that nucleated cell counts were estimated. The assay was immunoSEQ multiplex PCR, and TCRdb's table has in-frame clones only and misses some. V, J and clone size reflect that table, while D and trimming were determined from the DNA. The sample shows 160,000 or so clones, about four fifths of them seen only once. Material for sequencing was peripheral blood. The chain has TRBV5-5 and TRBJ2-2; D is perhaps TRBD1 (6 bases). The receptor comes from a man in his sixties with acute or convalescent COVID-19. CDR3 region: CASRGMTSGDGETGELFF. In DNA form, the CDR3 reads TGTGCCAGCAGGGGAATGACGTCAGGGGATGGGGAGACCGGGGAGCTGTTTTTT.